Shown below are 32 T cell receptor beta chains from a single sample sequenced in a study of post-analysis software for immune sequencing data. Study-wide points: Roughly five TRBV segments were more frequent in patients than controls; TRBV5-6, TRBV5-1 and TRBV20-1 belonged to this group.

Their cognate antigens are unknown. Prepared TCR beta cDNA libraries contained unique molecular identifiers. TCRdb reprocessed the PCR reads with MiXCR, giving one entry per CDR3 protein. Among about 200,000 distinct CDR3 sequences, 29% were seen once, and the ten largest hold more than 3%. The sequenced sample consisted of blood. The receptor source for this set is a girl under 18 with multiple sclerosis.

This clonotype showed up just a few times. The rearrangement uses TRBV5-1 and TRBJ1-1, with D perhaps TRBD1 (6 bases). The V gene's germline CDR1 is SGHRS and CDR2 YFSETQ. V lost 3 bases to trimming and J lost 3 bases, with 9 bases between them. This CDR3 is built from 13 residues. The CDR3 region has the DNA TGCGCCAGCAGCTGGGGGACACACACTGAAGCTTTCTTT. Protein product: CASSWGTHTEAFF.

DNA of the CDR3: TGTGCCAGCAGCGGGAAGGGACAGGCTAATTCACCCCTCCACTTT. This encodes CASSGKGQANSPLHF. The chain couples TRBV7-9 to TRBJ1-6; 8 nucleotides line up with TRBD1. V shed 5 bases, J shed 6 bases, and the junction held 6 bases outside the gene matches. Germline-derived CDR1 and CDR2 are SEHNR and FQNEAQ (reference sequence). The CDR3 extends over 15 amino acids.

This clonotype has just a few counts. The chain uses TRBV4-2 and TRBJ2-1; D might be TRBD1 or TRBD2, each matching 6 bases. The germline V gene has CDR1 LGHNA and CDR2 YNFKEQ. The V end lost 0 bases, the J end lost 1 base, and 10 bases lay between the germline ends. The CDR3 is made up of 16 amino acids. CDR3 loop: CASSQDKGGSYNEQFF. The CDR3 nucleotides are TGTGCCAGCAGCCAAGATAAGGGGGGATCCTACAATGAGCAGTTCTTC.

The chain recombines TRBV10-3 with TRBJ1-1; 7 bases align to TRBD1. V was clipped by 4 bases and J by 2 bases; unmatched bases: 4. Germline CDR1 reads ENHRY; CDR2 reads SYGVKD. This CDR3 region has 14 residues. The CDR3 DNA follows: TGTGCCATCAGTGGGGGGGACAGTAACACTGAAGCTTTCTTT. Its translation is CAISGGDSNTEAFF.

This clonotype was detected ten times or more. The CDR3 DNA is TGTGCCAGTCAAAGAGCGGGACGTCCCTACGAGCAGTACTTC. Translation: CASQRAGRPYEQYF. The chain is built from TRBV6-6 and TRBJ2-7; TRBD2 agrees at 7 bases. Per the germline V gene, CDR1 is MNHNY and CDR2 is SVGAGI (reference sequence). The trim removed 9 bases at V and 2 bases at J, leaving 10 bases unmatched. There are 14 residues in the CDR3.

The V gene is TRBV7-2, the J gene TRBJ1-1, with unresolved D. Germline V CDR1 and CDR2: SGHTA, FQGNSA. The CDR3 contains 13 residues. The V gene lost 1 base and the J gene lost 8 bases, with 11 bases spanning the gap. The CDR3 DNA reads as TGTGCCAGCAGCTTAGGCGCAGGATCCGAAGCTTTCTTT. Translated, it gives CASSLGAGSEAFF.

Notes on this clonotype: This may arise from a read error, as a much more abundant clone is one base away. The chain combines TRBV20-1 with TRBJ2-1; maybe TRBD2 (6 bases). CDR3 length equals 13 residues. Germline-derived CDR1 and CDR2 are DFQATT and SNEGSKA (reference sequence). The CDR3 bases are TGCAGTGCTATGGCTAGCGTCTACTATGAGCAGTTCTTC. Encoded protein: CSAMASVYYEQFF.

The rearrangement joins TRBV13 to TRBJ2-1, with TRBD1 matching over 8 bases. Trimming at V came to 2 bases and at J to 5 bases, leaving 5 bases not matched to a gene. This CDR3 has 15 residues. Germline CDR1 PRHDT, CDR2 FYEKMQ (reference sequence). The CDR3 is CASSLRTGKNNEQFF. Here the CDR3 DNA reads TGTGCCAGCAGCTTAAGGACAGGGAAGAACAATGAGCAGTTCTTC.

In this sample, this clonotype turned up a few times. The chain has TRBV3-1 and TRBJ1-2; D is ambiguous. This CDR3 spans 14 amino acids. Germline CDR1 reads LGHDT; CDR2 reads YNNKEL (reference sequence). V was trimmed by 4 bases and J by 8 bases, leaving 17 bases between them. CDR3 amino acids: CASSPYLGNSGYTF. CDR3 sequence (DNA): TGTGCCAGCAGCCCCTATCTAGGTAATTCCGGCTACACCTTC.

A remark on this clonotype: Since a much larger clone is just one base distant, this may be a read error. The gene calls are TRBV3-1 and TRBJ2-7, with 8 bases fitting TRBD1. V lost 1 base to trimming and J lost 12 bases; unmatched junction nucleotides: 11. Looked up from germline, CDR1 is LGHDT and CDR2 is YNNKEL (reference sequence). The CDR3 has 14 amino acids. CDR3 in amino acids: CASSQGQGLETRYF. In nucleotides, the CDR3 is TGTGCCAGCAGCCAAGGACAGGGGTTAGAGACCCGGTACTTC.

The rearrangement joins TRBV6-1 to TRBJ2-3; D remains ambiguous. Germline V gene lookup returns CDR1 MNHNS and CDR2 SASEGT. Trimming took off 0 bases at V and 1 base at J, with 5 bases between the two ends. The CDR3 has 14 amino acids. In DNA form, the CDR3 reads TGTGCCAGCAGTGAAGCCCCAGGCACAGATACGCAGTATTTT. Its translation is CASSEAPGTDTQYF.

The gene calls are TRBV7-9 and TRBJ2-2; D remains unclear. CDR3 length: 16 residues. The V end lost 0 bases, the J end lost 0 bases, and 8 bases lay between the germline ends. Germline CDR1 SEHNR, CDR2 FQNEAQ (reference sequence). CDR3 sequence reads: CASSLALIPNTGELFF. The CDR3 DNA reads TGTGCCAGCAGCTTAGCGCTTATCCCGAACACCGGGGAGCTGTTTTTT.

This clonotype was picked up a small number of times. This chain uses TRBV20-1 with TRBJ1-4; 7 bases map to TRBD1. The trim removed 1 base at V and 10 bases at J, leaving 6 bases unmatched. This CDR3 has 13 amino acids. CDR1 is DFQATT, CDR2 SNEGSKA, per germline (reference sequence). The CDR3 reads CSARAGQTGKLFF. The CDR3 DNA follows: TGCAGTGCTAGAGCGGGACAGACGGGAAAACTGTTTTTT.

V usage is TRBV18 and J usage is TRBJ2-5; no definite D call. Trimming pared 3 bases from V and 1 base from J, leaving 3 bases between. This CDR3 region has 12 residues. The germline V gene has CDR1 KGHSH and CDR2 LQKENI. In nucleotides, the CDR3 is TGTGCCAGCTCACCGGGCCAAGAGACCCAGTACTTC. It translates to CASSPGQETQYF.

This clonotype was seen ten or more times. This chain uses TRBV7-2 with TRBJ2-7; 7 nucleotides agree with TRBD1. The germline CDR1 and CDR2 sequences are SGHTA and FQGNSA. This CDR3 is built from 12 residues. With 5 bases clipped from V and 6 bases from J, the junction kept 4 bases outside the gene matches. CDR3 coding DNA: TGTGCCAGCAGCCCCCACAGGGGCGAGCAGTACTTC. Residues: CASSPHRGEQYF.

The sample holds a few counts of this clonotype. This chain connects TRBV20-1 to TRBJ2-7; D remains unclear. Trimming left V 0 bases short and J 3 bases short, with 9 bases between. Germline CDR1 DFQATT, CDR2 SNEGSKA (reference sequence). The length of the CDR3 is 13 residues. CDR3 in amino acids: CSARDSTSYEQYF. The DNA for the CDR3 is TGCAGTGCTAGAGATTCTACAAGCTACGAGCAGTACTTC.

This clonotype showed up many times. The chain employs TRBV10-3 and TRBJ2-3, with 8 bases lining up with TRBD2. The V segment lost 5 bases and the J segment 5 bases; nucleotides outside the gene matches: 0. Germline CDR1 ENHRY, CDR2 SYGVKD. The CDR3 has 12 residues. The CDR3 DNA reads TGTGCCATCAGTCGGGGGGGAGATACGCAGTATTTT. Protein sequence: CAISRGGDTQYF.

This clonotype was seen only a few times. V usage is TRBV7-3 and J usage is TRBJ2-2; a weak D match, TRBD1 (6 bases). The ends were cut back, 5 bases at V and 6 bases at J, with 16 bases in the middle. The germline V gene encodes CDR1 SGHTA and CDR2 FQGTGA. The CDR3 contains 15 residues. As DNA, the CDR3 is TGTGCCAGCAGCCCAACACCGAGACAGGCCGGGGAGCTGTTTTTT. As protein: CASSPTPRQAGELFF.

This clonotype was observed a few times. The chain uses TRBV29-1 and TRBJ1-1, with TRBD1 matching over 7 bases. The CDR3 covers 13 residues. V trimming: 4 bases; J trimming: 1 base; junction bases outside the gene matches: 3. Germline loops: CDR1 SQVTM, CDR2 ANQGSEA. CDR3 sequence: CSVANRGNTEAFF. The CDR3 nucleotides are TGCAGCGTTGCGAACAGGGGGAACACTGAAGCTTTCTTT.

The chain recombines TRBV29-1 with TRBJ1-1, with D possibly matching TRBD1 (5 bases). This CDR3 comprises 15 residues. Germline loops: CDR1 SQVTM, CDR2 ANQGSEA. V shed 0 bases and J shed 0 bases, with 11 bases lying between them. CDR3 amino acids: CSVEDGATLNTEAFF. In DNA form, the CDR3 reads TGCAGCGTTGAAGACGGGGCGACCTTGAACACTGAAGCTTTCTTT.

V and J are TRBV7-6 and TRBJ1-2; tentative D call: TRBD1 (5 bases). Trimming removed 4 bases from V and 8 bases from J, with 17 bases in between. Looked up from germline, CDR1 is SGHVS and CDR2 is FNYEAQ. The CDR3 is 14 amino acids. The chain's CDR3 is CASSSTKGAWGYTF. The DNA of the CDR3 is TGTGCCAGCAGCTCCACTAAAGGGGCATGGGGCTACACCTTC.

With respect to this clonotype: The junction departs from the called germline gene at one end, perhaps through a read error. The chain carries TRBV12-3 or TRBV12-4 and TRBJ1-4; weak D call: TRBD1 (5 bases). The CDR3 spans 18 residues. CDR3 sequence (DNA): TGTGCCAGCAGTTTACCTGCGGCGGCAGGGCATTTTAATGAAAGACTGTTTTTT. Translation: CASSLPAAAGHFNERLFF.

This clonotype appeared once. The chain joins TRBV4-1 to TRBJ1-5; TRBD1 agrees at 7 bases. Germline V CDR1 and CDR2: MGHRA, YSYEKL. The CDR3 is 16 amino acids. V gave up 2 bases and J gave up 1 base; unmatched junction bases: 5. The CDR3 DNA reads TGCGCCAGCAGCCAACAGGGGGTGGGAAGCAATCAGCCCCAGCATTTT. Translated: CASSQQGVGSNQPQHF.

Of note for this clonotype: A single base separates this from a much larger clone, so it may be a read error. The chain employs TRBV9 and TRBJ2-4, with 7 nucleotides matching TRBD2. The end of the DNA is better explained by TRBJ2-7, so the J call may be wrong. The germline V gene encodes CDR1 SGDLS and CDR2 YYNGEE. This CDR3 comprises 12 residues. In DNA form, the CDR3 reads TGTGCCAGCGGCCCACGGGGGGACGAGCAGTACTTC. This gives the protein CASGPRGDEQYF.

The chain is built from TRBV12-3 or TRBV12-4 and TRBJ2-1; TRBD2 matches at 12 bases. The ends lost 5 bases at V and 8 bases at J; junction bases unmatched: 7. This CDR3 has 15 residues. This CDR3 reads CASSLGLAGYDEQFF. CDR3 bases: TGTGCCAGCAGTCTTGGACTAGCGGGATACGATGAGCAGTTCTTC.

This clonotype has a count of ten or more. This chain joins TRBV12-5 and TRBJ2-1; tentatively, D is TRBD1 (6 bases). This CDR3 has 20 amino acids. V was trimmed by 4 bases and J by 0 bases, leaving 25 bases between them. Germline-derived CDR1 and CDR2 are LGHNT and FRNRAP. CDR3 DNA: TGTGCTAGTGGTTCGACAGGACCTTTTTTGAGATATAGCTCCTACAATGAGCAGTTCTTC. Protein sequence: CASGSTGPFLRYSSYNEQFF.

The chain is built from TRBV20-1 and TRBJ2-1, with 10 bases that match TRBD2. This CDR3 contains 13 residues. The V gene's germline CDR1 is DFQATT and CDR2 SNEGSKA (reference sequence). CDR3 sequence: CGGEASGRTEQFF. In nucleotides, the CDR3 is TGCGGGGGGGAAGCTAGCGGGAGAACAGAGCAGTTCTTC.

This clonotype occurred a few times. The chain employs TRBV12-3 or TRBV12-4 and TRBJ2-3; TRBD2 matches 8 bases. The CDR3 is 16 amino acids. Losses at the gene ends were 6 bases for V and 3 bases for J; bases not matched to a gene: 11. CDR3: CASRTGLAKLTDTQYF. Here the CDR3 DNA reads TGTGCCAGCAGGACCGGACTAGCCAAGTTGACAGATACGCAGTATTTT.

This clonotype was detected ten times or more. The chain joins TRBV3-1 to TRBJ1-2; D perhaps matches TRBD1 (5 bases). The V gene lost 4 bases and the J gene lost 8 bases, with 11 bases spanning the gap. CDR3 length: 12 residues. The germline V gene encodes CDR1 LGHDT and CDR2 YNNKEL (reference sequence). The CDR3 region has the DNA TGTGCCAGCAGCCTCGCGGGGCTAGGCTACACCTTC. Its protein is CASSLAGLGYTF.

The rearrangement links TRBV7-9 to TRBJ2-1, with TRBD2 identical over 7 bases. The CDR3 extends over 14 amino acids. Germline trimming cut 3 bases from V and 8 bases from J; bases unmatched to any gene: 7. Germline V gene data show CDR1 as SEHNR and CDR2 as FQNEAQ (reference sequence). In DNA, the CDR3 is TGTGCCAGCAGCTTGACTAGCAAGGGCGATGAGCAGTTCTTC. This sequence encodes CASSLTSKGDEQFF.

This clonotype was found many times. J is TRBJ2-3 and V is TRBV7-2; TRBD2 agrees at 11 bases. The CDR3 has 16 amino acids. V dropped 5 bases and J dropped 3; count of bases not matched to a gene: 7. The germline V gene has CDR1 SGHTA and CDR2 FQGNSA. CDR3 in DNA: TGTGCCAGCAGCCTGACTAGCGGGATTGGGACAGATACGCAGTATTTT. Its protein product is CASSLTSGIGTDTQYF.

V usage is TRBV28 and J usage is TRBJ2-7; D may match TRBD1 or TRBD2 (7 bases each). The V end lost 6 bases, the J end lost 2 bases, and 20 bases lay between the germline ends. Germline-derived CDR1 and CDR2 are MDHEN and SYDVKM. This CDR3 is 16 amino acids long. The CDR3 DNA follows: TGTGCCAGCAGCCAGATGGGACAGCGGGGAACCTACGAGCAGTACTTC. Translation gives CASSQMGQRGTYEQYF.